These T cell receptor beta chains were read from a single sample in a study of breast tumors, draining lymph nodes, adjacent tissues. Each CDR3 protein gets one entry after TCRdb re-called the multiplex PCR reads with MiXCR. The profile shows 60,000 to 70,000 distinct CDR3 sequences, approximately 57% of them singletons. The sequenced material came from breast tumor tissue. The source is a female donor with breast cancer. Some clones in this sample may be carry-over from other donors' samples. CDR3s include the opening cysteine and the closing phenylalanine or tryptophan. Fields, in order: CDR3 DNA, CDR3 protein, J gene, clone size, V gene, D gene. D genes are given only for firm matches. Some rows mark clone size as missing; the rest say once, few, many or name a class of expanded clone.

CDR3 DNA: TGCGCCAGCACGCTTTCTCCGGCAGCGGGGGGCTACACCTTC
CDR3 protein: CASTLSPAAGGYTF
J gene: TRBJ1-2
clone size: many
V gene: TRBV10-2
D gene: .

CDR3 DNA: TGTGCCAGTAGTAGTTGGGACACCCGTAATCAGCCCCAGCATTTT
CDR3 protein: CASSSWDTRNQPQHF
J gene: TRBJ1-5
clone size: .
V gene: TRBV19
D gene: .

CDR3 DNA: TGTGCCAGCAGATGGGGGGACGCCGGCTCCTACGAGCAGTACTTC
CDR3 protein: CASRWGDAGSYEQYF
J gene: TRBJ2-7
clone size: medium-sized
V gene: TRBV6-5
D gene: .

CDR3 DNA: TGTGCCACCAGGCCGGGACTCGGTAGAGAAAAACTGTTTTTT
CDR3 protein: CATRPGLGREKLFF
J gene: TRBJ1-4
clone size: .
V gene: TRBV24-1
D gene: .

CDR3 DNA: TGTGCCAGCAGCACCCGGACAGGGTTGACAGATACGCAGTATTTT
CDR3 protein: CASSTRTGLTDTQYF
J gene: TRBJ2-3
clone size: .
V gene: TRBV5-6
D gene: TRBD1

CDR3 DNA: TGTGCCACCAGCAGAGATAGGGGAAACACCATATATTTT
CDR3 protein: CATSRDRGNTIYF
J gene: TRBJ1-3
clone size: .
V gene: TRBV15
D gene: .

CDR3 DNA: TGTGCCAGCAGCTTGATGGGGACCGAGGGGGGTAAGAATGAGCAGTTCTTC
CDR3 protein: CASSLMGTEGGKNEQFF
J gene: TRBJ2-1
clone size: .
V gene: TRBV5-6
D gene: .

CDR3 DNA: TGCAGTGCACTACGGACTAGCGGGAGTACCAGCCCCTACAATGAGCGGTTCTTC
CDR3 protein: CSALRTSGSTSPYNERFF
J gene: TRBJ2-1
clone size: .
V gene: TRBV20-1
D gene: TRBD2

CDR3 DNA: TGCAGTGCTAGAAATACTGGAGGGTATTCAGGCTACACCTTC
CDR3 protein: CSARNTGGYSGYTF
J gene: TRBJ1-2
clone size: few
V gene: TRBV20-1
D gene: .

CDR3 DNA: TGCAGTGCTACCTCCGGGACTTGGCTCTACGAGCAGTATTTT
CDR3 protein: CSATSGTWLYEQYF
J gene: TRBJ2-3
clone size: once
V gene: TRBV20-1
D gene: .

CDR3 DNA: TGCAGCGTTGAGGTGGGAGGGCCAGGAAATGAGCAGTTCTTC
CDR3 protein: CSVEVGGPGNEQFF
J gene: TRBJ2-1
clone size: .
V gene: TRBV29-1
D gene: TRBD2

CDR3 DNA: TGTGCCAGCAGCTTAGAGGTACGAGGTACGCAGTATTTT
CDR3 protein: CASSLEVRGTQYF
J gene: TRBJ2-3
clone size: many
V gene: TRBV11-2
D gene: .

CDR3 DNA: TGCAGCGCCGGTCTTGAAGGGGCCGAAAAACTGTTTTTT
CDR3 protein: CSAGLEGAEKLFF
J gene: TRBJ1-4
clone size: .
V gene: TRBV29-1
D gene: .

CDR3 DNA: TGCGCCAGCAGTGAGTCGAGCACAGGAACCTACAATGAGCAGTTCTTC
CDR3 protein: CASSESSTGTYNEQFF
J gene: TRBJ2-1
clone size: few
V gene: TRBV10-2
D gene: .

CDR3 DNA: TGCAGCGTGGGGACAGGGAATCAGCCCCAGCATTTT
CDR3 protein: CSVGTGNQPQHF
J gene: TRBJ1-5
clone size: .
V gene: TRBV29-1
D gene: TRBD1

CDR3 DNA: TGTGCCAGTAGTCCCCGGACTAGTCGAGGCTACGAGCAGTACTTC
CDR3 protein: CASSPRTSRGYEQYF
J gene: TRBJ2-7
clone size: .
V gene: TRBV19
D gene: TRBD2

CDR3 DNA: TGCAGTGCAACCAGGGGGCAGGAGCTGTTTTTT
CDR3 protein: CSATRGQELFF
J gene: TRBJ2-2
clone size: .
V gene: TRBV20-1
D gene: TRBD1

CDR3 DNA: TGTGCCAGCAGCTTCGAGACAGGGGGCTCCTATGGCTACACCTTC
CDR3 protein: CASSFETGGSYGYTF
J gene: TRBJ1-2
clone size: .
V gene: TRBV5-4
D gene: TRBD1

CDR3 DNA: TGTGCCAGCAGCTTAGGGCAAAGCGGCTACACCTTC
CDR3 protein: CASSLGQSGYTF
J gene: TRBJ1-2
clone size: .
V gene: TRBV11-1
D gene: .

CDR3 DNA: TGTGCCAGCAGTCCCTGGACAGACCAAGAGACCCAGTACTTC
CDR3 protein: CASSPWTDQETQYF
J gene: TRBJ2-5
clone size: .
V gene: TRBV12-3/TRBV12-4
D gene: .

CDR3 DNA: TGTGCCAGCATGGCTGGGCTAGCGGGGGGTAGTAATGAGCAGTTCTTC
CDR3 protein: CASMAGLAGGSNEQFF
J gene: TRBJ2-1
clone size: few
V gene: TRBV2
D gene: TRBD2

CDR3 DNA: TGTGCCAGCAGCCGCGGACTAGCGGGGACCTACGAGCAGTACTTC
CDR3 protein: CASSRGLAGTYEQYF
J gene: TRBJ2-7
clone size: .
V gene: TRBV27
D gene: TRBD2